This T cell receptor beta chain was captured by sequencing in a study of blood T cell repertoires in COVID-19. Whole-study context: The cDNA or gDNA used as material had been derived from T cells, B-cell-depleted T cells, or PBMCs.

The CDR3 has 15 amino acids. V shed 0 bases, J shed 8 bases, and the junction held 10 bases outside the gene matches. Germline V lookup: CDR1 SGHDT, CDR2 YYEEEE. Authors' data handling: Quantification of nucleated cells was approximated via reference gene primer amplification. Measured with immunoSEQ multiplex PCR; TCRdb has only the in-frame clones, and not every one. V and J calls and clone size are given by that table; D and trimming were obtained from the DNA. The repertoire has fewer than 200,000 clones, under 85% of them found once; the top ten carry approximately 12%. Participants were aged about 18 to 100 years from roughly 26 US areas. Clinical history as reported by participants underpinned cohort assignment.

The V and J genes are TRBV5-6 and TRBJ1-2; 7 nucleotides line up with TRBD1. This TCR came from a man aged 45 to 65 who had recovered from COVID-19. Sequences were obtained from PBMCs or T cells enriched from blood (not recorded which). The CDR3 region has the DNA TGTGCCAGCAGCTTGGGGGTGGACAGGATAACCGGCTACACCTTC. It is translated as CASSLGVDRITGYTF. The full variable domain, in which reference TRBV5-6 and TRBJ1-2 provide the parts outside the CDR3, is DAGVTQSPTHLIKTRGQQVTLRCSPKSGHDTVSWYQQALGQGPQFIFQYYEEEERQRGNFPDRFSGHQFPNYSSELNVNALLLGDSALYLCASSLGVDRITGYTFGSGTRLTVV.